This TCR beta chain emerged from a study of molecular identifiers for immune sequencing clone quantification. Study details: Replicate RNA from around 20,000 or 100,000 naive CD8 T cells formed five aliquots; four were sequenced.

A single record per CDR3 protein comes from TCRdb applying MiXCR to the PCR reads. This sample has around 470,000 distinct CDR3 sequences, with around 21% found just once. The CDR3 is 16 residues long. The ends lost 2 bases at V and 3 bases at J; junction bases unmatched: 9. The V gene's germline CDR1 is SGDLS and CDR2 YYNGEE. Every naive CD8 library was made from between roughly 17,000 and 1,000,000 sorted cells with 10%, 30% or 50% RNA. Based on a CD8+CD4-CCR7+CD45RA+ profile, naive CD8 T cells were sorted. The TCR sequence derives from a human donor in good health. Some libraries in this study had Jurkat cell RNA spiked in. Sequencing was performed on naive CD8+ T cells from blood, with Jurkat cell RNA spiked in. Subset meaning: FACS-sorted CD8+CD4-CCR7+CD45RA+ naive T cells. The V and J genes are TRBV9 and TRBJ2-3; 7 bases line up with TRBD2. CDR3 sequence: CASSVFSSGPTDTQYF. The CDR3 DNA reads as TGTGCCAGCAGCGTGTTTAGTAGCGGGCCGACAGATACGCAGTATTTT.